The source of this T cell receptor (beta chain) is a study of cytomegalovirus exposure and HLA in healthy donors. In the case of this clone: Its antigen remains unidentified.

The PCR made use of 60 Vbeta and 13 Jbeta primers. Only in-frame clones appear in the TCRdb table, and some are missing; sequencing was by immunoSEQ multiplex PCR. The sample shows about 110,000 clones, 60% to 85% of them seen only once. Study conclusions and caveats: By HLA locus, TCR association rates varied in a later analysis, with DRB1 showing the most and HLA-C the fewest.

Sequencing was performed on PBMCs. This sequence was found in a woman aged 30 to 39 in good health and CMV-seronegative.

The CDR3 DNA reads TGTGCCAGCAGCCCTCAGTATAGCAATCAGCCCCAGCATTTT. Its translation is CASSPQYSNQPQHF. J is TRBJ1-5 and V is TRBV7-2; D remains ambiguous. Germline V gene sequence: CDR1 SGHTA, CDR2 FQGNSA. This CDR3 has 14 amino acids. V lost 5 bases and J lost 0, with 8 bases in between.